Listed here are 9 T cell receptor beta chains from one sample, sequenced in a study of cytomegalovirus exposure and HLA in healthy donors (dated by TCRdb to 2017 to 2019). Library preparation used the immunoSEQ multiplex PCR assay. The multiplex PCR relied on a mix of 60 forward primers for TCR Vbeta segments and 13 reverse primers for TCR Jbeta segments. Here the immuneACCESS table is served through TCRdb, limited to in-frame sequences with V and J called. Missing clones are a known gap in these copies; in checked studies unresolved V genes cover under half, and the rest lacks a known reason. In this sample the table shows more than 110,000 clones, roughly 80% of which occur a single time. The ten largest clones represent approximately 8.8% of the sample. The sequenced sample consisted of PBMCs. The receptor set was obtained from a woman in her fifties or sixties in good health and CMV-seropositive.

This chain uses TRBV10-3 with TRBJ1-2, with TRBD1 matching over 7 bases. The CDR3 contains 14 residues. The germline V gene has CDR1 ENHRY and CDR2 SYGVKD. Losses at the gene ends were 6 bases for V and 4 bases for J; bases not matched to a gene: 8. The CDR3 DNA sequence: TGTGCCATCAGATGGGACAGCGAGAGCTATGGCTACACCTTC. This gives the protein CAIRWDSESYGYTF.

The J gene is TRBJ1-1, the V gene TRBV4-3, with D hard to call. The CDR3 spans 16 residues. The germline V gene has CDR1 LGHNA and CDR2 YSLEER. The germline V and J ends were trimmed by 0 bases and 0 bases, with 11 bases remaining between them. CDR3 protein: CASSQDLGAMNTEAFF. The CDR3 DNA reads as TGCGCCAGCAGCCAAGATCTGGGAGCCATGAACACTGAAGCTTTCTTT.

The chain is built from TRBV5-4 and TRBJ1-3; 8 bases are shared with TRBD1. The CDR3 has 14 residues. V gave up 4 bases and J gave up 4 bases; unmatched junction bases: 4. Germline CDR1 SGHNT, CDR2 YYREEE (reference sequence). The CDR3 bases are TGTGCCAGCAGCGTGACAGGGGAGGGAAACACCATATATTTT. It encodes CASSVTGEGNTIYF.

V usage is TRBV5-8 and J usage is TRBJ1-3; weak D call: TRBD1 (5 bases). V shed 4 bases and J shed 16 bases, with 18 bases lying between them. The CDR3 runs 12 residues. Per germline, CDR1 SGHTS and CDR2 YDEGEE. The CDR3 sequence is CASSRRGFNLYF. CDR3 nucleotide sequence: TGTGCCAGCAGCCGGCGGGGGTTTAATTTGTATTTT.

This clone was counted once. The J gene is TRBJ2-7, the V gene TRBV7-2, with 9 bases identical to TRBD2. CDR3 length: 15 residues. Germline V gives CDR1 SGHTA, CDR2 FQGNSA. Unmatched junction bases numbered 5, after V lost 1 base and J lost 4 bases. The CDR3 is CASSLVGGGAYEQYF. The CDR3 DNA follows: TGTGCCAGCAGCTTAGTAGGCGGGGGGGCTTACGAGCAGTACTTC.

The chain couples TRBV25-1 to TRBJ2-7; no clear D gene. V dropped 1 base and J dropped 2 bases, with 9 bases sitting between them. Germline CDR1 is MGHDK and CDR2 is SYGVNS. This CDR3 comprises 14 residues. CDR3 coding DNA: TGTGCCAGCAGTGAATTAACAGAGCCCTACGAGCAGTACTTC. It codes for CASSELTEPYEQYF.

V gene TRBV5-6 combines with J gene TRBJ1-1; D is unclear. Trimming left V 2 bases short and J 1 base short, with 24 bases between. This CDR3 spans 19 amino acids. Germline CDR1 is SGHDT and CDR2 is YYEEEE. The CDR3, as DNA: TGTGCCAGCAGCTTTGGGATAAAGTACCTTATTCGGGGGAACACTGAAGCTTTCTTT. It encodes CASSFGIKYLIRGNTEAFF.

For the CDR3, the DNA is TGTGCCAGCAGCGTTACAGCTTTCACGAACACTGAAGCTTTCTTT. Protein: CASSVTAFTNTEAFF. The chain has TRBV27 and TRBJ1-1; D call uncertain. Trimming left V 6 bases short and J 1 base short, with 15 bases between. This CDR3 is built from 15 residues. The germline V gene encodes CDR1 MNHEY and CDR2 SMNVEV (reference sequence).

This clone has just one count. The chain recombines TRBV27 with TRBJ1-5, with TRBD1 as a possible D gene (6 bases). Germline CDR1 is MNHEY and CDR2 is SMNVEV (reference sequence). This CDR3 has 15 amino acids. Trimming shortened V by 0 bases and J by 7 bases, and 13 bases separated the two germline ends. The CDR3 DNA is TGTGCCAGCAGTTTATCTGGACAGTATTGGCAGCCCCAGCATTTT. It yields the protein CASSLSGQYWQPQHF.